These 25 T cell receptor beta chains share one sample of origin, sequenced in a study of early T cells in non-severe SARS-CoV-2 infection. TCRdb ran MiXCR on the 5' RACE reads and lists one entry per CDR3 protein. The sample consists of tens of thousands of distinct CDR3 sequences, about 12% of them appearing once. Sample: whole blood. These receptors all stem from an adult who was a healthcare worker with PCR-confirmed SARS-CoV-2 infection or an uninfected control (not recorded which).

CDR3: CSASRDSSTDTQYF. For the CDR3, the DNA is TGCAGTGCTAGCCGGGACAGCTCCACAGATACGCAGTATTTT. The chain links TRBV20-1 to TRBJ2-3; 7 positions agree with TRBD1. This CDR3 has 14 amino acids. CDR1 is DFQATT and CDR2 is SNEGSKA in the germline V gene (reference sequence). The ends lost 3 bases at V and 2 bases at J; junction bases unmatched: 5.

This clonotype has just a few counts. The rearrangement uses TRBV7-3 and TRBJ1-4; 8 bases agree with TRBD1. CDR3 length: 16 amino acids. V trimming: 5 bases; J trimming: 6 bases; junction bases outside the gene matches: 11. CDR1 and CDR2 (germline): SGHTA, FQGTGA. The CDR3, as DNA: TGTGCCAGCAGCCTCGGACAGGGTGGGTGGGATGAAAAACTGTTTTTT. It yields the protein CASSLGQGGWDEKLFF.

CDR3 loop: CASSLAFSVQGNEQFF. The CDR3 nucleotides read TGTGCCAGCAGCTTAGCTTTCTCCGTACAGGGCAATGAGCAGTTCTTC. V is TRBV11-3 and J is TRBJ2-1; TRBD1 is a possible D gene (6 bases). The CDR3 length is 16 residues. Germline assignment: CDR1 SGHNT and CDR2 YENEEA. The V end lost 1 base, the J end lost 6 bases, and 16 bases lay between the germline ends.

V and J are TRBV9 and TRBJ2-3; 10 bases are shared with TRBD2. Germline V gene data show CDR1 as SGDLS and CDR2 as YYNGEE. The CDR3 spans 15 residues. V shed 6 bases, J shed 1 base, and the junction held 5 bases outside the gene matches. CDR3 DNA sequence: TGTGCCAGCACCCCCCTAGCGGGGGGCACAGATACGCAGTATTTT. The encoded protein is CASTPLAGGTDTQYF.

This clonotype was seen many times. The genes are TRBV7-2 and TRBJ2-7; tentatively, D is TRBD2 (5 bases). Trimming took off 5 bases at V and 2 bases at J, with 7 bases between the two ends. CDR3 size: 12 residues. Looked up from germline, CDR1 is SGHTA and CDR2 is FQGNSA. DNA for the CDR3: TGTGCCAGCAGCCTCGGGACCTACGAGCAGTACTTC. It codes for CASSLGTYEQYF.

Ten or more counts support this clonotype. V gene TRBV18 combines with J gene TRBJ1-1, with D perhaps matching TRBD1 (6 bases). The length of the CDR3 is 12 residues. Deletions cut 8 bases from V and 3 bases from J, with 10 bases between. CDR1 is KGHSH and CDR2 is LQKENI in the germline V gene. CDR3 residues: CASAQGYTEAFF. CDR3 nucleotide sequence: TGTGCCAGCGCTCAGGGGTACACTGAAGCTTTCTTT. The full variable domain, with the rest looked up from reference TRBV18 and TRBJ1-1, is NAGVMQNPRHLVRRRGQEARLRCSPMKGHSHVYWYRQLPEEGLKFMVYLQKENIIDESGMPKERFSAEFPKEGPSILRIQQVVRGDSAAYFCASAQGYTEAFFGQGTRLTVV.

This clonotype appeared a few times. The chain joins TRBV2 to TRBJ1-5; maybe TRBD1 (6 bases). Trimming removed 6 bases at V and 3 bases at J, with 9 bases between. CDR1 and CDR2 (germline): SNHLY, FYNNEI. The CDR3 is made up of 13 amino acids. CDR3 nucleotides: TGTGCCAGCAGGGGACAATTCAATCAGCCCCAGCATTTT. It encodes CASRGQFNQPQHF.

Many counts were recorded for this clonotype. The chain combines TRBV12-3 or TRBV12-4 with TRBJ1-1; D is unclear. The CDR3 is made up of 17 amino acids. V shed 7 bases and J shed 1 base, with 22 bases lying between them. This CDR3 is CASTQSNPRLKNTEAFF. The CDR3 coding sequence is TGTGCCAGCACCCAATCGAATCCGAGACTTAAGAACACTGAAGCTTTCTTT.

This clonotype has only a few counts. J is TRBJ1-1 and V is TRBV3-1, with 7 bases identical to TRBD1. Germline CDR1 and CDR2: LGHDT and YNNKEL (reference sequence). The CDR3 is 13 amino acids. Germline trimming cut 1 base from V and 6 bases from J; bases unmatched to any gene: 2. The CDR3 loop is CASSQAGGAEAFF. CDR3 coding DNA: TGTGCCAGCAGCCAAGCAGGGGGGGCTGAAGCTTTCTTT.

This clonotype was found a few times. The chain combines TRBV6-5 with TRBJ1-1, with D hard to call. V was shortened by 0 bases and J by 5 bases, with 7 bases between the two germline ends. This CDR3 spans 13 amino acids. Germline V CDR1 and CDR2: MNHEY, SVGAGI. In DNA form, the CDR3 reads TGTGCCAGCAGTTACTCGACCACGACTGAAGCTTTCTTT. Translated, it gives CASSYSTTTEAFF.

The V and J genes are TRBV12-3 or TRBV12-4 and TRBJ2-2, with a possible D match to TRBD2 (5 bases). Between the trimmed V and J ends, which lost 3 bases and 1 base, there was a span of 12 bases. This CDR3 is 16 amino acids long. The CDR3 DNA reads as TGTGCCAGCAGTTTCTGGGCGGACTTGAACACCGGGGAGCTGTTTTTT. Its translation: CASSFWADLNTGELFF.

This clonotype was seen many times. The rearrangement links TRBV20-1 to TRBJ2-5; 10 nucleotides match TRBD2. CDR3 length: 17 residues. J lost 2 bases, V lost 0 bases, and 9 bases had no gene match. Germline V gene lookup returns CDR1 DFQATT and CDR2 SNEGSKA (reference sequence). CDR3 sequence: CSARDRLGTSAQETQYF. CDR3 DNA sequence: TGCAGTGCTAGAGATCGGCTCGGGACTAGCGCACAAGAGACCCAGTACTTC.

This clonotype was counted between two and nine times. V and J are TRBV27 and TRBJ2-2; D unclear. The V end lost 6 bases, the J end lost 4 bases, and 15 bases lay between the germline ends. CDR1 MNHEY and CDR2 SMNVEV come from the germline V gene (reference sequence). The CDR3 extends over 15 amino acids. The CDR3 region is CASSEPGRITGELFF. CDR3 DNA: TGTGCCAGCAGCGAACCCGGGCGAATCACCGGGGAGCTGTTTTTT.

This clonotype was counted many times. This chain connects TRBV20-1 to TRBJ1-2, with D unresolved. The germline CDR1 and CDR2 sequences are DFQATT and SNEGSKA (reference sequence). Trimming pared 6 bases from V and 4 bases from J, leaving 15 bases between. This CDR3 is built from 13 residues. In nucleotides, the CDR3 is TGCAGTGCCCCGAGGCAGGCGCCCTATGGCTACACCTTC. Amino acid sequence: CSAPRQAPYGYTF.

This clonotype was observed many times. J is TRBJ2-1 and V is TRBV12-3 or TRBV12-4; TRBD2 agrees at 8 bases. The CDR3 runs to 13 residues. Trimming at V came to 8 bases and at J to 10 bases, leaving 10 bases not matched to a gene. The CDR3 nucleotides read TGTGCCAGCTTGTTCGGGGGGGCCGAGGAGCAGTTCTTC. Translated: CASLFGGAEEQFF.

This clonotype was picked up a small number of times. The chain carries TRBV6-2 or TRBV6-3 and TRBJ1-2; 7 positions agree with TRBD1. The V and J ends lost 7 bases and 2 bases, in that order; junction bases with no gene match: 10. Germline CDR1 and CDR2: MNHEY and SVGEGT. CDR3 length equals 15 residues. CDR3 sequence: CASNPTGSLNYGYTF. As DNA, the CDR3 is TGTGCCAGCAATCCGACAGGGTCGTTAAACTATGGCTACACCTTC.

This clonotype turned up a few times. The rearrangement joins TRBV7-2 to TRBJ2-1; 7 bases are a match to TRBD2. Trimming took 1 base from V and 4 from J; bases not matched to a gene: 4. Looked up from germline, CDR1 is SGHTA and CDR2 is FQGNSA. This CDR3 region has 15 residues. CDR3 sequence reads: CASSLVAGEYNEQFF. The CDR3 nucleotides are TGTGCCAGCAGCTTAGTTGCGGGGGAGTACAATGAGCAGTTCTTC.

This clonotype was detected only a few times. This rearrangement joins TRBV4-2 to TRBJ2-5; maybe TRBD1 (6 bases). CDR3 size: 15 residues. The germline V gene has CDR1 LGHNA and CDR2 YNFKEQ. With 0 bases removed from V and 0 bases from J, the gap between germline ends came to 8 bases. CDR3 amino acids: CASSQEDRYQETQYF. CDR3 sequence (DNA): TGTGCCAGCAGCCAAGAGGACAGATACCAAGAGACCCAGTACTTC.

This clonotype appeared many times. V gene TRBV20-1 combines with J gene TRBJ2-3, with 11 bases matching TRBD2. This CDR3 is built from 14 residues. Trimming cost V 4 bases and J 2 bases; bases outside gene matches: 2. Germline V CDR1 and CDR2: DFQATT, SNEGSKA (reference sequence). The CDR3 nucleotides are TGCAGTGCTATTAGCGGGGGGGTCACAGATACGCAGTATTTT. It yields the protein CSAISGGVTDTQYF.

There are a few counts of this clonotype. This chain connects TRBV6-5 to TRBJ1-4, with TRBD1 matching over 11 bases. V shed 6 bases and J 8 bases; nucleotides not matched to a gene: 8. The germline gives CDR1 MNHEY, CDR2 SVGAGI. The CDR3 sequence is 15 residues long. The CDR3 region has the DNA TGTGCCAGCAGGACCTCCGGGACAGGGGGAGAAAAACTGTTTTTT. Its protein product is CASRTSGTGGEKLFF.

This chain connects TRBV30 to TRBJ2-3, with D unclear. The CDR3 consists of 13 residues. Trimming left V 3 bases short and J 0 bases short, with 7 bases between. Germline V gene data show CDR1 as GTSNPN and CDR2 as SVGIG (reference sequence). The DNA of the CDR3 is TGTGCCTGGAGCCGGGTTAGCACAGATACGCAGTATTTT. The encoded protein is CAWSRVSTDTQYF.

Comments on this clonotype: This clone may be a read error of a much larger clone one base away. The chain combines TRBV4-1 with TRBJ1-2; D is unclear. Germline V CDR1 and CDR2: MGHRA, YSYEKL. The CDR3 is 15 amino acids. The CDR3 DNA reads TGCGCCGGCAGCCAAGTACTTGTCAGACACTATGGCTACACCTTC. Translating gives CAGSQVLVRHYGYTF.

This clonotype has ten or more counts. The V gene is TRBV10-3, the J gene TRBJ2-2, with 7 positions matching TRBD2. Germline V gene data show CDR1 as ENHRY and CDR2 as SYGVKD. The CDR3 sequence is 11 residues long. Trimming took 3 bases from V and 13 from J; bases not matched to a gene: 2. CDR3 nucleotides: TGTGCCATCAGTGAAGGGAGGGGGCTGTTTTTT. Residues: CAISEGRGLFF.

This clonotype came up a few times. V gene TRBV5-6 combines with J gene TRBJ2-5, with 10 bases lining up with TRBD1. This CDR3 comprises 14 residues. Germline assignment: CDR1 SGHDT and CDR2 YYEEEE. V was pared by 4 bases and J by 2 bases, with 2 bases of the junction left unmatched. Written as DNA, the CDR3 is TGTGCCAGCAGCGCGGGACAGGGGCAAGAGACCCAGTACTTC. Protein product: CASSAGQGQETQYF.

This sequence joins TRBV7-2 and TRBJ1-3, with a possible D match to TRBD1 (5 bases). Germline assignment: CDR1 SGHTA and CDR2 FQGNSA. The V end was cut by 2 bases, the J end by 10 bases, with 15 bases between. This CDR3 is 14 amino acids long. The CDR3 DNA reads as TGTGCCAGCAGCTTATCGGGGGAGTCAGGTACCATATATTTT. Translation gives CASSLSGESGTIYF.